These 13 T cell receptor beta chains were sequenced from one sample in a study of T cell responses to AZD1222 COVID-19 vaccine. Sequencing used immunoSEQ multiplex PCR; TCRdb keeps in-frame clones, though not all of them. Seen here are fewer than 85,000 clones, 80% to 90% observed once, and the top ten hold 30% to 35%. Sequenced material: peripheral blood, taken on day 0 of AZD1222 vaccination. These receptors were taken from an adult in good health.

V and J are TRBV21-1 and TRBJ2-6; the table's TRBD1 call for D was not verified on the DNA. TRBV21-1 is a known pseudogene. The CDR3 totals 20 residues. CDR3 residues: CASPPQLKTGAKAGANVLTF. For the CDR3, the DNA is TGTGCCAGCCCACCACAACTAAAGACAGGGGCAAAGGCTGGGGCCAACGTCCTGACTTTC.

V usage is TRBV24-1 and J usage is TRBJ1-1; 7 bases are shared with TRBD1. The germline V gene has CDR1 KGHDR and CDR2 SFDVKD. The CDR3 spans 13 residues. Trimming took 4 bases from V and 6 from J; bases not matched to a gene: 4. The CDR3 protein is CATSERQGAEAFF. Here the CDR3 DNA reads TGTGCCACCAGTGAGCGACAGGGCGCTGAAGCTTTCTTT.

The chain uses TRBV19 and TRBJ1-1; a weak D match, TRBD1 (6 bases). V lost 6 bases, J lost 2 bases, and 13 bases lay in between. Germline V lookup: CDR1 LNHDA, CDR2 SQIVND (reference sequence). This CDR3 comprises 14 residues. CDR3 loop: CASSPQGGNTEAFF. The DNA of the CDR3 is TGTGCCAGTAGCCCACAGGGTGGAAACACTGAAGCTTTCTTT.

This chain uses TRBV30 with TRBJ2-1; no definite D call. The CDR3 totals 12 residues. Germline V gene sequence: CDR1 GTSNPN, CDR2 SVGIG (reference sequence). Trimming left V 2 bases short and J 6 bases short, with 8 bases between. CDR3 sequence (DNA): TGTGCCTGGAGTTTTTCTCGCAATGAGCAGTTCTTC. Translated, it gives CAWSFSRNEQFF.

There are a few counts of this clone. The gene calls are TRBV9 and TRBJ2-7, with D possibly being TRBD1 (6 bases). The V end lost 4 bases, the J end lost 5 bases, and 19 bases lay between the germline ends. Germline V lookup: CDR1 SGDLS, CDR2 YYNGEE. CDR3 size: 15 residues. The DNA for the CDR3 is TGTGCCAGCAGCCCCCTCGCGAGGGGGAGAGACGAGCAGTACTTC. Amino acid sequence: CASSPLARGRDEQYF.

V usage is TRBV5-1 and J usage is TRBJ2-3, with 8 bases identical to TRBD1. Germline V gene sequence: CDR1 SGHRS, CDR2 YFSETQ. CDR3 length: 16 amino acids. V dropped 6 bases and J dropped 4; count of bases not matched to a gene: 13. The CDR3 DNA reads TGCGCCAGCACCCCTTCGCGAACAGGGGGTGCAGATACGCAGTATTTT. It specifies CASTPSRTGGADTQYF.

The genes are TRBV5-5 and TRBJ2-2; 8 bases match TRBD1. Germline CDR1 reads SGHKS; CDR2 reads YYEKEE (reference sequence). The CDR3 loop spans 16 amino acids. The J segment lost 5 bases and the V segment lost 1 base, leaving 7 bases of the junction unmatched. CDR3 nucleotide sequence: TGTGCCAGCAGCTTGAGTCAGGGGGCGGGTACCGGGGAGCTGTTTTTT. Protein product: CASSLSQGAGTGELFF.

The chain has TRBV5-1 and TRBJ2-7; TRBD2 matches 9 bases. The CDR3 contains 18 residues. Germline V lookup: CDR1 SGHRS, CDR2 YFSETQ. The trim removed 2 bases at V and 2 bases at J, leaving 14 bases unmatched. This chain's CDR3 is CASSLHPPGLAVTYEQYF. The CDR3 bases are TGCGCCAGCAGCTTACATCCTCCGGGACTAGCTGTTACCTACGAGCAGTACTTC.

The chain uses TRBV11-2 and TRBJ1-4; D might be TRBD1 (5 bases). In germline, CDR1 is SGHAT, CDR2 FQNNGV. V gave up 0 bases and J gave up 8 bases, with 10 bases separating them. This CDR3 contains 14 residues. For the CDR3, the DNA is TGTGCCAGCAGCTTAGACAGGGCGGGGGAAAAACTGTTTTTT. As protein: CASSLDRAGEKLFF.

The chain recombines TRBV14 with TRBJ2-1; D assignment may be TRBD1 or TRBD2 (6 bases each). Between the trimmed V and J ends, which lost 4 bases and 5 bases, there was a span of 9 bases. The CDR3 totals 13 residues. Germline V gives CDR1 SGHDN, CDR2 FVKESK. The CDR3 region is CASSLGGHNEQFF. CDR3 bases: TGTGCCAGCAGCCTAGGGGGGCACAATGAGCAGTTCTTC.

The chain is built from TRBV12-3 or TRBV12-4 and TRBJ2-2; 7 bases are shared with TRBD2. With 3 bases clipped from V and 5 bases from J, the junction kept 0 bases outside the gene matches. The length of the CDR3 is 13 residues. CDR3: CASSLGGTGELFF. In nucleotides, the CDR3 is TGTGCCAGCAGTTTGGGGGGGACCGGGGAGCTGTTTTTT.

The chain has TRBV4-1 and TRBJ1-6; D gene ambiguous. Germline-derived CDR1 and CDR2 are MGHRA and YSYEKL. V was shortened by 1 base and J by 6 bases, with 13 bases between the two germline ends. This CDR3 region has 16 residues. CDR3 residues: CASSQADGPGNSPLHF. CDR3 in DNA: TGCGCCAGCAGCCAAGCCGACGGCCCCGGTAATTCACCCCTCCACTTT.

The chain links TRBV7-2 to TRBJ2-1, with unresolved D. Trimming shortened V by 1 base and J by 4 bases, and 8 bases separated the two germline ends. CDR1 and CDR2 (germline): SGHTA, FQGNSA. CDR3 length equals 14 residues. The chain's CDR3 is CASSLGPVYNEQFF. The CDR3 nucleotides read TGTGCCAGCAGCTTAGGACCAGTTTACAATGAGCAGTTCTTC.